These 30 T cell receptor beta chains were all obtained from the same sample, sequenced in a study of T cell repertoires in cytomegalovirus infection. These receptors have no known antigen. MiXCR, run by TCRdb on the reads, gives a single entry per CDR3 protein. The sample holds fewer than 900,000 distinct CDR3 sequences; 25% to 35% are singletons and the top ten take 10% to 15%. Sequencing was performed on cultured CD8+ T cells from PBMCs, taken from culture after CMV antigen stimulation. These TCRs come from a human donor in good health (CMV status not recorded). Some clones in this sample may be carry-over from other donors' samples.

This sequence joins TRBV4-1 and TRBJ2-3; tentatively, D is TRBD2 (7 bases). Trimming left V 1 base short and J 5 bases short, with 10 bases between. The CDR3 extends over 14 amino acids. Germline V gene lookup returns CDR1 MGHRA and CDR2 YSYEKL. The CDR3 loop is CASSQVGGQDTQYF. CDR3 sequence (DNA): TGCGCCAGCAGCCAAGTGGGGGGGCAAGATACGCAGTATTTT.

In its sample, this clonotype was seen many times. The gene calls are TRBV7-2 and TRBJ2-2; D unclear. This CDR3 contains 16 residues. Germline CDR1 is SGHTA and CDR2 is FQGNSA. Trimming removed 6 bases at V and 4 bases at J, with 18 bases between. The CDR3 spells CASSPFALGGTGELFF. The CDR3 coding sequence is TGTGCCAGCAGTCCGTTCGCCCTCGGTGGCACCGGGGAGCTGTTTTTT. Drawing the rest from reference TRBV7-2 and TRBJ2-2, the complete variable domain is GAGVSQSPSNKVTEKGKDVELRCDPISGHTALYWYRQSLGQGLEFLIYFQGNSAPDKSGLPSDRFSAERTGGSVSTLTIQRTQQEDSAVYLCASSPFALGGTGELFFGEGSRLTVL.

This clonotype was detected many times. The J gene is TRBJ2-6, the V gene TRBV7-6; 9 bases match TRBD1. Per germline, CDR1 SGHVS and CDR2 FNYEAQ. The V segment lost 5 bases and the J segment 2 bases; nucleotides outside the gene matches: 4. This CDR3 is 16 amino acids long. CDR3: CASSPRDRAGANVLTF. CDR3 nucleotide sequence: TGTGCCAGCAGCCCCCGGGACAGGGCTGGGGCCAACGTCCTGACTTTC.

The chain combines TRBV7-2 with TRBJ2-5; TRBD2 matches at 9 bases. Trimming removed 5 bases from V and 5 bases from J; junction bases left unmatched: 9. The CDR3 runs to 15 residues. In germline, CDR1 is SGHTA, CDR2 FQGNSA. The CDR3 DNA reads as TGTGCCAGCAGCGCTCCTGGCGGGGGGGTGGAGACCCAGTACTTC. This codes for CASSAPGGGVETQYF. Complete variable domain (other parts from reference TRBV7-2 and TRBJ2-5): GAGVSQSPSNKVTEKGKDVELRCDPISGHTALYWYRQSLGQGLEFLIYFQGNSAPDKSGLPSDRFSAERTGGSVSTLTIQRTQQEDSAVYLCASSAPGGGVETQYFGPGTRLLVL.

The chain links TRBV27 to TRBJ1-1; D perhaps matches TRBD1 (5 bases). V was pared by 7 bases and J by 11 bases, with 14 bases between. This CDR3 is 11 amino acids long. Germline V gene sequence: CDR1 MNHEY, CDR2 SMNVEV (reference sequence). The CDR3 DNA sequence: TGTGCCAGCACATCAGGGCAGAGGGCTTTCTTT. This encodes CASTSGQRAFF.

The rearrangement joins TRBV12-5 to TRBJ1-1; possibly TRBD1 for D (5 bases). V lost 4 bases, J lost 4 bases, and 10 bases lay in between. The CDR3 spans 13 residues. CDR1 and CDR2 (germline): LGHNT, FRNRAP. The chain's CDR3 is CASGSQVGTEAFF. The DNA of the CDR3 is TGTGCTAGTGGTTCACAGGTTGGCACTGAAGCTTTCTTT.

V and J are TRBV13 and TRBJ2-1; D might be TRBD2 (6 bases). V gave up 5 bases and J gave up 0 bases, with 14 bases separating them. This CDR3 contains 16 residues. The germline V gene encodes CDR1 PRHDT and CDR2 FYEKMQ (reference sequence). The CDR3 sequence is CASSPNGGSSYNEQFF. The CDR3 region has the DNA TGTGCCAGCAGCCCCAACGGGGGTAGCTCCTACAATGAGCAGTTCTTC.

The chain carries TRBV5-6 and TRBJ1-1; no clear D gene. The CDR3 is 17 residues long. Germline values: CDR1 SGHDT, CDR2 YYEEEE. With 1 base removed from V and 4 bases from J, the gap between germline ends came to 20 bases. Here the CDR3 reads CASSLINPAGVSTEAFF. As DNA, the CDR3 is TGTGCCAGCAGCTTGATCAACCCTGCCGGAGTGAGCACTGAAGCTTTCTTT.

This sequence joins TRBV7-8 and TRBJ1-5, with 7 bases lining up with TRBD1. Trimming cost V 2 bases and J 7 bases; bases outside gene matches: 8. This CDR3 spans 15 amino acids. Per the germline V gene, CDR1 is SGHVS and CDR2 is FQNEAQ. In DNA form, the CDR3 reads TGTGCCAGCAGCTTAAGCAGGGGGATCCGGCAGCCCCAGCATTTT. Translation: CASSLSRGIRQPQHF.

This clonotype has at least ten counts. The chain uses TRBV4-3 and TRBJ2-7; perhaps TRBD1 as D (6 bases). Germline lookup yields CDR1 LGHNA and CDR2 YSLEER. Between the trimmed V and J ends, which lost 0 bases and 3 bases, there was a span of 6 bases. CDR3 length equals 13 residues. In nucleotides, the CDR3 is TGCGCCAGCAGCCAAGAGGGACACTACGAGCAGTACGTC. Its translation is CASSQEGHYEQYV.

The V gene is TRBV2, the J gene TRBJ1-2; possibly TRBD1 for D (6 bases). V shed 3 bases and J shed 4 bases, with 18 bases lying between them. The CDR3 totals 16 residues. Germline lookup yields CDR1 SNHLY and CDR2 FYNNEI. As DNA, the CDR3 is TGTGCCAGCAGTGATGTAGCAGGGGCATCTTTCTATGGCTACACCTTC. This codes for CASSDVAGASFYGYTF.

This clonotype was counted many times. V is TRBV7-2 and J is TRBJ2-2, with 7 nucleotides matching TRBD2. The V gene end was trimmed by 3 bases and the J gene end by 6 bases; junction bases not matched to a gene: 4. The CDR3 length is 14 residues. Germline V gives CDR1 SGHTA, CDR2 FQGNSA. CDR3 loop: CASSLWGGAGELFF. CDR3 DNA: TGTGCCAGCAGCTTGTGGGGAGGGGCCGGGGAGCTGTTTTTT.

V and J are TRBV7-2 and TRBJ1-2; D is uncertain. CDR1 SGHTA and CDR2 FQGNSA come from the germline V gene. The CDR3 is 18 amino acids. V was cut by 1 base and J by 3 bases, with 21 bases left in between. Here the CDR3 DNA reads TGTGCCAGCAGCTTAGTCGACTGTCGAACGGGAGTATACTATGGCTACACCTTC. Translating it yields CASSLVDCRTGVYYGYTF. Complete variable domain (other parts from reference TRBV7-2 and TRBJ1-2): GAGVSQSPSNKVTEKGKDVELRCDPISGHTALYWYRQSLGQGLEFLIYFQGNSAPDKSGLPSDRFSAERTGGSVSTLTIQRTQQEDSAVYLCASSLVDCRTGVYYGYTFGSGTRLTVV.

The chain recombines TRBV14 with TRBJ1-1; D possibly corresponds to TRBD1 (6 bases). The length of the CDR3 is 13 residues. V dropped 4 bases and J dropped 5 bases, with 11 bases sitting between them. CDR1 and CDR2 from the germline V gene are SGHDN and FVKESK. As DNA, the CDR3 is TGTGCCAGCAGCCCAGGGGCCAAGACTGAAGCTTTCTTT. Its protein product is CASSPGAKTEAFF.

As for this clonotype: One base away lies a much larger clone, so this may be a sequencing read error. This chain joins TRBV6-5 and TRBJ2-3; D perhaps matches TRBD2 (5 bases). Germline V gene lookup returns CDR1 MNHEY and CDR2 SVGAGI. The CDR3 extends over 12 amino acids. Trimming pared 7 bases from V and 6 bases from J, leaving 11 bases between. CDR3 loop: CASNSGVDTQYF. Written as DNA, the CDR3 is TGTGCCAGCAATTCCGGGGTGGATACGCAGTATTTT.

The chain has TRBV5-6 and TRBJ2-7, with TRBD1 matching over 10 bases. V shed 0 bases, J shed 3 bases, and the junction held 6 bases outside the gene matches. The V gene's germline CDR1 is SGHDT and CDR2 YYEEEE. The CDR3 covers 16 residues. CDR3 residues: CASSLADRGQGYEQYV. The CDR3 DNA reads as TGTGCCAGCAGCTTGGCTGACAGGGGGCAAGGCTACGAGCAGTACGTC.

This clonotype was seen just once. This CDR3 is CASSLVQIEQFF. CDR3 nucleotides: TGCGCCAGCAGCTTGGTCCAGATTGAGCAGTTCTTC. The chain couples TRBV5-1 to TRBJ2-1; D unresolved. CDR3 size: 12 residues. The germline V gene has CDR1 SGHRS and CDR2 YFSETQ. V was trimmed by 0 bases and J by 9 bases, leaving 7 bases between them.

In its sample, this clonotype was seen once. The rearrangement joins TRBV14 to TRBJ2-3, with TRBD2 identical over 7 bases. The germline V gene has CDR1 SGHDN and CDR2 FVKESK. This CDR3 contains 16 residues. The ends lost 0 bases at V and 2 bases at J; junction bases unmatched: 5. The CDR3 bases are TGTGCCAGCAGCCAAGAACCCAGGGACTACACAGATACGCAGTATTTT. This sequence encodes CASSQEPRDYTDTQYF.

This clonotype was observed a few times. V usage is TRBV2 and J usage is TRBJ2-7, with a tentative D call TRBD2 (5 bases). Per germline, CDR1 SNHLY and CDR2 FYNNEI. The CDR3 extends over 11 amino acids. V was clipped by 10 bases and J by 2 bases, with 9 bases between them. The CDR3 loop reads CATPGAYEQYV. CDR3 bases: TGTGCCACCCCCGGGGCCTACGAGCAGTACGTC.

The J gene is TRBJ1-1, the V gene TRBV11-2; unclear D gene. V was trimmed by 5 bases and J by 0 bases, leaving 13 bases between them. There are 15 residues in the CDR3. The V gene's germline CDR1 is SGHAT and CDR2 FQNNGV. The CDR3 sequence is CASSPWTDMNTEAFF. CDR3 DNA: TGTGCCAGCAGCCCCTGGACGGATATGAACACTGAAGCTTTCTTT.

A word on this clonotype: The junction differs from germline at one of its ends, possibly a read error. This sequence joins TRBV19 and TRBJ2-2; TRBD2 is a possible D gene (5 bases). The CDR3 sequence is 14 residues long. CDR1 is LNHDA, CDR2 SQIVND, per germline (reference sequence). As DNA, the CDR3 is TGTGCCAGTAGTATTAAGACATACGACGGGGAGCCGTTTTTT. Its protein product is CASSIKTYDGEPFF.

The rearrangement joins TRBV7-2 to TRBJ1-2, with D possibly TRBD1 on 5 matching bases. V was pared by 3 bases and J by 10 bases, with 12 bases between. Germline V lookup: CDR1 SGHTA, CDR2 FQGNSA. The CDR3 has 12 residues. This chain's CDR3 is CASSFGDGTYTF. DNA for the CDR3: TGTGCCAGCAGCTTTGGGGACGGCACCTACACCTTC.

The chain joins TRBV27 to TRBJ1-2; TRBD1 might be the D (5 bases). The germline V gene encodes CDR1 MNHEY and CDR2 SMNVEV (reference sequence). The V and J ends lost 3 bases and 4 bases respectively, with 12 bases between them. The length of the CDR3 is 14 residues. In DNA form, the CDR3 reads TGTGCCAGCAGTTTTGGGGGAGGAGGCTATGGCTACACCTTC. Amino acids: CASSFGGGGYGYTF.

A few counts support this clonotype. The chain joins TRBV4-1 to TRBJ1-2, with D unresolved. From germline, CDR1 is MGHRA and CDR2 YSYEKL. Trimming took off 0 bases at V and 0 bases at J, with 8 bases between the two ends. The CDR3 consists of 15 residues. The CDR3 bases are TGCGCCAGCAGCCAAGACGACATCACTAACTATGGCTACACCTTC. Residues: CASSQDDITNYGYTF.

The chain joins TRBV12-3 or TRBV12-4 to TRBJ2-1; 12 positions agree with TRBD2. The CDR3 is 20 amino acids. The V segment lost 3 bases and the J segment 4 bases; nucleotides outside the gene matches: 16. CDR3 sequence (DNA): TGTGCCAGCAGTTTGGGCCAGTCCCTAGCGGGGGGGCGTCGTTACAATGAGCAGTTCTTC. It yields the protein CASSLGQSLAGGRRYNEQFF.

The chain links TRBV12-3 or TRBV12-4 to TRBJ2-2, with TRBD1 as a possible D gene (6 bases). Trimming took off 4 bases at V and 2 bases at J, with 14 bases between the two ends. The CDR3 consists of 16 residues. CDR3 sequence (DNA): TGTGCCAGCAGTTCCGCCGGGACACCCAACACCGGGGAGCTGTTTTTT. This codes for CASSSAGTPNTGELFF.

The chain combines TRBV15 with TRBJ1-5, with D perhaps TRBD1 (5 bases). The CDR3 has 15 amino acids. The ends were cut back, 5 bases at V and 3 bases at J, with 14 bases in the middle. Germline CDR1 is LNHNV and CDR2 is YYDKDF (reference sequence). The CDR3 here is CATSRGRDPNQPQHF. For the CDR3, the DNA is TGTGCCACCAGCCGGGGCAGGGACCCCAATCAGCCCCAGCATTTT.

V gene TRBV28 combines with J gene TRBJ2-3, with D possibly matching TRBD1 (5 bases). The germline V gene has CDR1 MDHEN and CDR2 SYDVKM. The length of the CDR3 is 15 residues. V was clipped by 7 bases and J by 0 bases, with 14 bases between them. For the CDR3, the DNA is TGTGCCAGCACCTTGGACATCGCTAGCACAGATACGCAGTATTTT. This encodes CASTLDIASTDTQYF.

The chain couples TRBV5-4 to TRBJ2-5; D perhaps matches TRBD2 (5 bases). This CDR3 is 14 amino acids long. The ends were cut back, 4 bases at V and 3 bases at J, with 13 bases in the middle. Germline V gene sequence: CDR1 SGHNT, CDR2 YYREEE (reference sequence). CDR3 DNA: TGTGCCAGCAGCCCATATCGTAGCGAAGAGACCCAGTACTTC. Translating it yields CASSPYRSEETQYF.

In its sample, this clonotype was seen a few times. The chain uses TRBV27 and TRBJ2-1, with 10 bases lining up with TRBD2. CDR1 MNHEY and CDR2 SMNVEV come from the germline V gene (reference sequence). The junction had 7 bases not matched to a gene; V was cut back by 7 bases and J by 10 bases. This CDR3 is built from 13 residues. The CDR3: CASTSGGTREQFF. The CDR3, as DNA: TGTGCCAGCACTAGCGGGGGTACCAGGGAGCAGTTCTTC.